The rows below give T cell receptor beta chains drawn from one sample of a study of blood T cell repertoires in COVID-19. TCRdb keeps only in-frame clones here, not all; method: immunoSEQ multiplex PCR. The sample includes 110,000 to 150,000 clones, roughly 80% of them seen just once. Specimen: PBMCs or T cells enriched from blood (not recorded which). Source of these receptors: a woman aged 18-29 years who had been exposed to COVID-19. The CDR3 runs from the conserved cysteine through the conserved F or W. Fields, in order: V gene, CDR3 length, CDR3 protein.

v_gene: TRBV27
len: 17
CDR3aa: CASRMTSGIVQQETQYF

v_gene: TRBV5-1
len: 14
CDR3aa: CASSSGPSTDTQYF

v_gene: TRBV7-2
len: 19
CDR3aa: CASSLARLARQGFGNTIYF

v_gene: TRBV18
len: 16
CDR3aa: CASSPLISAGTDTQYF

v_gene: TRBV7-2
len: 12
CDR3aa: CASSWGEETQYF

v_gene: TRBV18
len: 17
CDR3aa: CASSPKGLAGYQETQYF

v_gene: TRBV7-8
len: 14
CDR3aa: CASSFTTGDQPQHF

v_gene: TRBV18
len: 14
CDR3aa: CASSPGRNTGELFF

v_gene: TRBV7-8
len: 15
CDR3aa: CASSLAGTAGNTIYF

v_gene: TRBV4-3
len: 13
CDR3aa: CASSQDRGNEQYF

v_gene: TRBV19
len: 16
CDR3aa: CASSIQLAGIDGELFF

v_gene: TRBV20-1
len: 12
CDR3aa: CSASRLSNEQFF

v_gene: TRBV19
len: 18
CDR3aa: CASSRAYSQGARNSPLHF

v_gene: TRBV3-1/TRBV3-2
len: 17
CDR3aa: CASSQGTAHSGANVLTF

v_gene: TRBV28
len: 14
CDR3aa: CASSSKQGKNGYTF

v_gene: TRBV5-1
len: 16
CDR3aa: CASSLFPGSSSGELFF

v_gene: TRBV5-4
len: 17
CDR3aa: CASSLVLTGGGADTQYF

v_gene: TRBV6-4
len: 16
CDR3aa: CASSALAGGATGELFF

v_gene: TRBV9
len: 14
CDR3aa: CASSLGQGGNTIYF

v_gene: TRBV10-1
len: 14
CDR3aa: CASRGQDNTGEAFF

v_gene: TRBV13
len: 16
CDR3aa: CASSRRTSLGTDTQYF

v_gene: TRBV27
len: 16
CDR3aa: CASSLKNPYFAYEQFF

v_gene: TRBV6-5
len: 14
CDR3aa: CASRGTGVGAEAFF

v_gene: TRBV11-2
len: 16
CDR3aa: CASSPIGGPSGNTIYF

v_gene: TRBV5-5
len: 15
CDR3aa: CASSLTRRAGDEQYF

v_gene: TRBV5-3
len: 15
CDR3aa: CARFISGSLPYEQYF

v_gene: TRBV6-1
len: 17
CDR3aa: CASSATSGRALTDTQYF

v_gene: TRBV12-3/TRBV12-4
len: 11
CDR3aa: CASSYTGEAFF

v_gene: TRBV7-3
len: 18
CDR3aa: CASSLTGAGVKPYNEQFF

v_gene: TRBV7-3
len: 12
CDR3aa: CASKTRMETQYF

v_gene: TRBV28
len: 11
CDR3aa: CASSFFKTQYF

v_gene: TRBV5-1
len: 16
CDR3aa: CASSLSSPGGDYGYTF

v_gene: TRBV10-3
len: 15
CDR3aa: CAISESQDLNTEAFF

v_gene: TRBV27
len: 17
CDR3aa: CASSFRGLAVSTDTQYF

v_gene: TRBV19
len: 16
CDR3aa: CASSIQGERYYNEQFF

v_gene: TRBV29-1
len: 15
CDR3aa: CSVESSSGSRHEQYF

v_gene: TRBV10-3
len: 14
CDR3aa: CAIRNLFSPNTQYF

v_gene: TRBV9
len: 16
CDR3aa: CASSVMPGDNYNEQFF

v_gene: TRBV9
len: 13
CDR3aa: CASSVDSYNEQFF

v_gene: TRBV27
len: 15
CDR3aa: CASSLSGRVIHGYTF

v_gene: TRBV9
len: 13
CDR3aa: CASSVSDTGELFF

v_gene: TRBV7-8
len: 14
CDR3aa: CASRSDSMNTEAFF

v_gene: TRBV15
len: 14
CDR3aa: CATSTGGPNTEAFF

v_gene: TRBV7-2
len: 16
CDR3aa: CASSATSGGYTDTQYF

v_gene: TRBV6-5
len: 14
CDR3aa: CASSFTGGSETQYF

v_gene: TRBV6-1
len: 16
CDR3aa: CASSEQGRGMVAEAFF

v_gene: TRBV5-4
len: 15
CDR3aa: CASSLMTAANYGYTF

v_gene: TRBV10-2
len: 18
CDR3aa: CASSEPRLKDTVNTEAFF

v_gene: TRBV19
len: 15
CDR3aa: CASSWAFSGANVLTF

v_gene: TRBV13
len: 14
CDR3aa: CASSPRLDTDTQYF

v_gene: TRBV5-6
len: 15
CDR3aa: CASSLEGGSSYEQYF

v_gene: TRBV30
len: 15
CDR3aa: CAWSLADYSNQPQHF